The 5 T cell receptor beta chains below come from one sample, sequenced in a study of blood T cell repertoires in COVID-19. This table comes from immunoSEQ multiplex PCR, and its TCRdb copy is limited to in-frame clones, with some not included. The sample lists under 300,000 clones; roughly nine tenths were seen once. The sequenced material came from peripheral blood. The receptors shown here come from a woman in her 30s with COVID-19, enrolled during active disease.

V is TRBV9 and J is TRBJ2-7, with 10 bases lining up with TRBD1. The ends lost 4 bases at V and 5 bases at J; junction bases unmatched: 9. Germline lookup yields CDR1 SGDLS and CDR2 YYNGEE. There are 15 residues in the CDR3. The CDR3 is CASSPGWDRGDEQYF. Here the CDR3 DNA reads TGTGCCAGCAGCCCGGGCTGGGACAGGGGAGACGAGCAGTACTTC.

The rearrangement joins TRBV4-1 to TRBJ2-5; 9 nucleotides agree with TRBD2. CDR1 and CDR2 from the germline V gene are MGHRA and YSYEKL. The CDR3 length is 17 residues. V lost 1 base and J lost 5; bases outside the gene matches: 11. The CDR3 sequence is CASSQGLGGGAPETQYF. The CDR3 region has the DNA TGCGCCAGCAGCCAAGGACTCGGCGGGGGGGCTCCGGAGACCCAGTACTTC.

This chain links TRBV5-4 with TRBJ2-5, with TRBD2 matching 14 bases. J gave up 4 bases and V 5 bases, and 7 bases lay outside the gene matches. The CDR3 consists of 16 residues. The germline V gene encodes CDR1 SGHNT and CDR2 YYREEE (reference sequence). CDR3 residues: CASSSRLAGGLETQYF. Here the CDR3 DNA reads TGTGCCAGCAGTTCCAGACTAGCGGGGGGGTTAGAGACCCAGTACTTC.

The CDR3 region is CASSPPSYNEQFF. As DNA, the CDR3 is TGTGCCAGCAGCCCCCCGAGTTACAATGAGCAGTTCTTC. This rearrangement joins TRBV7-2 to TRBJ2-1, with D hard to call. V was pared by 5 bases and J by 4 bases, with 9 bases between. The CDR3 sequence is 13 residues long. Germline CDR1 SGHTA, CDR2 FQGNSA.

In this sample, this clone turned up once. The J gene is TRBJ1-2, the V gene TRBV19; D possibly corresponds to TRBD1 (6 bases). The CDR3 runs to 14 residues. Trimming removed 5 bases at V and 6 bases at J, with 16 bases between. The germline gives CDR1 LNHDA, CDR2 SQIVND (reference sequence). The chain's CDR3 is CASSPQTGLHGYTF. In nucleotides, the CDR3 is TGTGCCAGTAGTCCCCAGACAGGCCTTCATGGCTACACCTTC.